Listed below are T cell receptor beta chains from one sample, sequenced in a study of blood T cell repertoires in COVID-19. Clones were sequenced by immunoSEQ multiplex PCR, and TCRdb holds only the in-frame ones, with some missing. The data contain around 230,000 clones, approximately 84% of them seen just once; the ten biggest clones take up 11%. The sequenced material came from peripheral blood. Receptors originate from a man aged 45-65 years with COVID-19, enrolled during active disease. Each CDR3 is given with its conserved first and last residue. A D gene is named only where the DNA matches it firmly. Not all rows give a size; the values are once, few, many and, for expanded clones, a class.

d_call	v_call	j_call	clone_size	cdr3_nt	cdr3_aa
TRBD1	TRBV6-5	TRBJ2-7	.	TGTGCCAGCCAGGGACAGGGAGTCTCCTACGAGCAGTACTTC	CASQGQGVSYEQYF
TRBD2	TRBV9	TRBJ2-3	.	TGTGCCAGCAGCCCACGTAGTAGAAGACTAGCGGGATACTTAGATACGCAGTATTTT	CASSPRSRRLAGYLDTQYF
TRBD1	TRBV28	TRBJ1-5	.	TGTGCCAGCAGTTTGGACAGGGGGAAGGGTCAGCCCCAGCATTTT	CASSLDRGKGQPQHF
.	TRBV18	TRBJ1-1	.	TGTGCCAGCTCACCAGAGGAGACAGTCATGAACACTGAAGCTTTCTTT	CASSPEETVMNTEAFF
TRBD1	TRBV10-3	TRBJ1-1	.	TGTGCCATCAGTGCCCAGACAGGGGCGACGAACACTGAAGCTTTCTTT	CAISAQTGATNTEAFF
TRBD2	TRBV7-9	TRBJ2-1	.	TGTGCCAGCAGCTTCAGAATTAGCGGGTTCGCCTACAATGAGCAGTTCTTC	CASSFRISGFAYNEQFF
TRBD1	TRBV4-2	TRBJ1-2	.	TGTGCCAGCAGCCCTGGGGACAGATCAGGCTACACCTTC	CASSPGDRSGYTF
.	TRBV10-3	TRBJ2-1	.	TGTGCCATCAGCAACCGGGACTCGCAGTTCTTC	CAISNRDSQFF
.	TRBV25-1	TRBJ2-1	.	TGTGCCAGCAGTGAGAGCGGGCGGTTAAAAAATGAGCAGTTCTTC	CASSESGRLKNEQFF
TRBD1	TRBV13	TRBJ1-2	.	TGTGCCAGCAGCCAAGGACAGGAAGTGCCCCTTGGCTACACCTTC	CASSQGQEVPLGYTF
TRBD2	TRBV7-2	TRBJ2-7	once	TGTGCCAGCACCATATTAGCGGGAGTAGGCGAGCAGTACTTC	CASTILAGVGEQYF
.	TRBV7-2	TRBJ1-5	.	TGTGCCAGCAGCGGACAGATAAATCAGCCCCAGCATTTT	CASSGQINQPQHF
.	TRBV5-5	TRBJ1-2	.	TGTGCCAGCAGCCTGGGACCCCGACAGAAGAATAACTATGGCTACACCTTC	CASSLGPRQKNNYGYTF
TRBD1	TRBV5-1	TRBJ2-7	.	TGCGCCAGCAGCTGGCCACCGGGACAGGCTCTCTACGAGCAGTACTTC	CASSWPPGQALYEQYF
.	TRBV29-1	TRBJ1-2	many	TGCAGCGTGCACGAACAGGATTATAACTATGGCTACACCTTC	CSVHEQDYNYGYTF
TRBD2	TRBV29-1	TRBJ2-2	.	TGCAGCGCAATGGGACTAGCGGGGATCGCGAACACCGGGGAGCTGTTTTTT	CSAMGLAGIANTGELFF
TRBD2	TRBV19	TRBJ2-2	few	TGTGCCAGTAGTGATCTAGCGGGGAACACCGGGGAGCTGTTTTTT	CASSDLAGNTGELFF
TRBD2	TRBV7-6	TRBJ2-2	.	TGTGCCAGCAGCTTAAGACTAGCGGTGGACGGGGAGCTGTTTTTT	CASSLRLAVDGELFF
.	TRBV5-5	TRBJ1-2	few	TGTGCCAGCAGCTTGGTGTTCGGCAGCGCACCAACGAACTATGGCTACACCTTC	CASSLVFGSAPTNYGYTF
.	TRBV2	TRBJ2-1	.	TGTGCCAGCAGTTTGTACCCGCGGGGACAGAACAATGAGCAGTTCTTC	CASSLYPRGQNNEQFF
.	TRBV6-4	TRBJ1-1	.	TGTGCCAGCAGTGAGGGGAGGAACACTGAAGCTTTCTTT	CASSEGRNTEAFF
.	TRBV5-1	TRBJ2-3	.	TGCGCCAGCAGCTTGGTAGGGGCCAAAGAAGATACGCAGTATTTT	CASSLVGAKEDTQYF
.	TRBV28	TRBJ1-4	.	TGTGCCAGCCTAACAGGAGGGGGGGCTCAGGAAAAACTGTTTTTT	CASLTGGGAQEKLFF
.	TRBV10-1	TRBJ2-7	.	TGCGCCAGCAGTGAGTCTGTTACAGGCTACGAGCAGTACTTC	CASSESVTGYEQYF
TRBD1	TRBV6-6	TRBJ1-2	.	TGTGCCAGCAGTTACACGGGACAGTCTAACTATGGCTACACCTTC	CASSYTGQSNYGYTF
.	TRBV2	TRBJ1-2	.	TGTGCCAGCAGAGTGGACAGCTATGGCTACACCTTC	CASRVDSYGYTF
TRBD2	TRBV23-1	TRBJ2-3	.	TGCGCCAGCAGTCAATCGCTGACTAGCGGGGGAAGTAATACGCAGTATTTT	CASSQSLTSGGSNTQYF
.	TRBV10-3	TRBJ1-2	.	TGTGCCATCAGTGAGTCTCGCCAGGGCGGCGGCTACACCTTC	CAISESRQGGGYTF
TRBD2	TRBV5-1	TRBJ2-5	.	TGCGCCAGCAGCTTGGAAAGTAGCGGGAGGTGGGAGACCCAGTACTTC	CASSLESSGRWETQYF
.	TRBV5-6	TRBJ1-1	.	TGTGCCAGCAGCTTGGAACAGAACACTGAAGCTTTCTTT	CASSLEQNTEAFF
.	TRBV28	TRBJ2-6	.	TGTGCCAGCACCCTCGGTAGTGCGGGCTTCCTGATTGGGGCCAACGTCCTGACTTTC	CASTLGSAGFLIGANVLTF
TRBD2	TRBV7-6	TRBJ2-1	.	TGTGCCAGCAGCTTACTAGCGGGAGTCAATGAGCAGTTCTTC	CASSLLAGVNEQFF
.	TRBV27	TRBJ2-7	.	TGTGCCAGCAGTAGCTACCGGGAGAAGCCCTACGAGCAGTACTTC	CASSSYREKPYEQYF
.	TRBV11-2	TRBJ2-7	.	TGTGCCAGCAGCTTAGGACTGGGCAGGGAATACGAGCAGTACTTC	CASSLGLGREYEQYF
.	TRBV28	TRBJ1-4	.	TGTGCCAGCAGTTCTGTGGGGGGGGCCGATAATGAAAAACTGTTTTTT	CASSSVGGADNEKLFF
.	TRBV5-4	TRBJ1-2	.	TGTGCCAGCAGCCCGAGAGGGGGTAACTATGGCTACACCTTC	CASSPRGGNYGYTF
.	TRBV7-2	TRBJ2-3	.	TGTGCCAGCAGCTTACAGGTCCCAGATACGCAGTATTTT	CASSLQVPDTQYF
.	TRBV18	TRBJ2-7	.	TGTGCCAGCTCCTCGTACGGGAGAGGGAGCGAGCAGTACTTC	CASSSYGRGSEQYF
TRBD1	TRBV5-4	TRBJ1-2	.	TGTGCCAGCAGCTTCACAGGGGTGGGTGGCTACACCTTC	CASSFTGVGGYTF
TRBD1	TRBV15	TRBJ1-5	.	TGTGCCACCAGCGGGGACAGGGGCGATCAGCCCCAGCATTTT	CATSGDRGDQPQHF
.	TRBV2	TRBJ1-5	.	TGTGCCAGCAGTGCTAATAATCAGCCCCAGCATTTT	CASSANNQPQHF
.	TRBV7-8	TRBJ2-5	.	TGTGCCAGCGGAAAGGACTACCAAGAGACCCAGTACTTC	CASGKDYQETQYF
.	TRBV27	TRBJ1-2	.	TGTGCCAGCAGTTTCTCCCCCCACCCAGGGGTATACGGCTACACCTTC	CASSFSPHPGVYGYTF
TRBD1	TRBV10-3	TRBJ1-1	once	TGTGCCATCAGTGAGAGGTCAGGGGGCGCGTACACTGAAGCTTTCTTT	CAISERSGGAYTEAFF
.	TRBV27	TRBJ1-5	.	TGTGCCAGCAGCTCTACAGGGAGAGGCAATCAGCCCCAGCATTTT	CASSSTGRGNQPQHF
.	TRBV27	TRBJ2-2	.	TGTGCCAGCAGTTTTTTGGTGGCGGGGAACACCGGGGAGCTGTTTTTT	CASSFLVAGNTGELFF
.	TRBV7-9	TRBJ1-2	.	TGTGCCAGCAGCTCCTCCTTGGGGGACAAGGTCTATGGCTACACCTTC	CASSSSLGDKVYGYTF
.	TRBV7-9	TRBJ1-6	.	TGTGCCAGCAATAGTGTAGGGGTGGATTCACCCCTCCACTTT	CASNSVGVDSPLHF
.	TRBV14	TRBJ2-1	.	TGTGCCAGCAGCCAAGAGAGTGCGGTCCCGGGTTACAATGAGCAGTTCTTC	CASSQESAVPGYNEQFF
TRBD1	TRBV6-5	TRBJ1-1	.	TGTGCCAGCAGTTACTCGCGAGACAGGGGGCCCACTGAAGCTTTCTTT	CASSYSRDRGPTEAFF
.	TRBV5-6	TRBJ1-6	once	TGTGCCAGCAGCTCCCGACAGTCCTCTAATTCACCCCTCCACTTT	CASSSRQSSNSPLHF
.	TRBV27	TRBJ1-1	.	TGTGCCAGCAGTCCTGGGCAGGGATGGAACACTGAAGCTTTCTTT	CASSPGQGWNTEAFF
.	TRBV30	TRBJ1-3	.	TGTGCCTGGAGTGGATTGGCAGGGGTGGGTGGAAACACCATATATTTT	CAWSGLAGVGGNTIYF
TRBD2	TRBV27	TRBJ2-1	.	TGTGCCAGCAGGGAATATTCCGGGACTAGCATCGATGAGCAGTTCTTC	CASREYSGTSIDEQFF
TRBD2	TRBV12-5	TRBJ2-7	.	TGTGCTAGTGGTTCCCTGCCGGGACTAGCGACAAACGAGCAGTACTTC	CASGSLPGLATNEQYF
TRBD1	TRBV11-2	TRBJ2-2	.	TGTGCCAGCAGCAAGAGACAGGGGGCGGTTCGTCTCACCGGGGAGCTGTTTTTT	CASSKRQGAVRLTGELFF
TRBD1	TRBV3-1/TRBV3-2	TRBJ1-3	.	TGTGCCAGCAGCCAATTTATCCTCACAACAGGGGATTCGGGAAACACCATATATTTT	CASSQFILTTGDSGNTIYF
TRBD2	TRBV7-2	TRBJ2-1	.	TGTGCCAGCAGTACCAGGACTAGCGGAGAGCAGTTCTTC	CASSTRTSGEQFF